These T cell receptor beta chains were read from a single sample in a study of blood T cells in healthy people across ages. TCRdb fed the 5' RACE reads into MiXCR, producing one record per CDR3 protein. The sample has nearly 800,000 distinct CDR3 sequences, approximately 25% seen once. These data were also reused for a study on T cells of mothers and their children.

The sequenced material came from blood. All receptors derive from a boy between 10 and 17 years old in good health. Each CDR3 is given with its conserved first and last residue. The order of the fields is CDR3 length, V gene, clone size, J gene, D gene, CDR3 protein, CDR3 DNA. The D gene is left open where the match is weak. Where a row states a size, it is once, few, many or the class of an expanded clone; other rows omit it.

cdr3_length: 16
v_call: TRBV28
clone_size: .
j_call: TRBJ1-3
d_call: TRBD1
cdr3_aa: CASRTIGQGDGNTIYF
cdr3_nt: TGTGCCAGCAGGACCATCGGACAGGGGGATGGAAACACCATATATTTT

cdr3_length: 15
v_call: TRBV4-3
clone_size: .
j_call: TRBJ2-1
d_call: .
cdr3_aa: CASSQEPRGYNEQFF
cdr3_nt: TGCGCCAGCAGCCAAGAGCCCCGGGGGTACAATGAGCAGTTCTTC

cdr3_length: 14
v_call: TRBV4-3
clone_size: .
j_call: TRBJ2-1
d_call: .
cdr3_aa: CASSQDPQPNEQFF
cdr3_nt: TGCGCCAGCAGCCAAGATCCACAGCCCAATGAGCAGTTCTTC

cdr3_length: 12
v_call: TRBV9
clone_size: few
j_call: TRBJ2-1
d_call: .
cdr3_aa: CASRGFFDEQFF
cdr3_nt: TGTGCCAGCAGGGGCTTTTTCGATGAGCAGTTCTTC

cdr3_length: 14
v_call: TRBV29-1
clone_size: many
j_call: TRBJ2-7
d_call: .
cdr3_aa: CSVSAAGDRHEQYF
cdr3_nt: TGCAGCGTAAGTGCGGCAGGGGATAGGCACGAGCAGTACTTC

cdr3_length: 15
v_call: TRBV2
clone_size: .
j_call: TRBJ2-5
d_call: TRBD2
cdr3_aa: CASSILAGGQETQYF
cdr3_nt: TGTGCCAGCAGTATACTAGCGGGGGGCCAAGAGACCCAGTACTTC

cdr3_length: 14
v_call: TRBV29-1
clone_size: few
j_call: TRBJ2-3
d_call: .
cdr3_aa: CSVDRLGSTDTQYF
cdr3_nt: TGCAGCGTTGACCGGTTAGGAAGCACAGATACGCAGTATTTT

cdr3_length: 15
v_call: TRBV7-2
clone_size: .
j_call: TRBJ1-2
d_call: .
cdr3_aa: CASSLEGGGDYGYTF
cdr3_nt: TGTGCCAGCAGCTTAGAGGGGGGCGGCGACTATGGCTACACCTTC

cdr3_length: 14
v_call: TRBV20-1
clone_size: .
j_call: TRBJ2-2
d_call: TRBD1
cdr3_aa: CSARVGQYTGELFF
cdr3_nt: TGCAGTGCTAGAGTGGGACAGTACACCGGGGAGCTGTTTTTT

cdr3_length: 15
v_call: TRBV7-9
clone_size: .
j_call: TRBJ1-1
d_call: .
cdr3_aa: CASSLERRESTEAFF
cdr3_nt: TGTGCCAGCAGCTTAGAACGACGCGAGAGTACTGAAGCTTTCTTT

cdr3_length: 10
v_call: TRBV29-1
clone_size: few
j_call: TRBJ2-1
d_call: .
cdr3_aa: CGGGRNEQFF
cdr3_nt: TGCGGAGGGGGGAGAAATGAGCAGTTCTTC

cdr3_length: 16
v_call: TRBV7-9
clone_size: .
j_call: TRBJ1-2
d_call: TRBD1
cdr3_aa: CASSLASGQLVIGYTF
cdr3_nt: TGTGCCAGCAGCTTAGCTTCGGGACAGCTTGTCATTGGCTACACCTTC

cdr3_length: 16
v_call: TRBV9
clone_size: .
j_call: TRBJ2-1
d_call: .
cdr3_aa: CASSETPGTLKDEQFF
cdr3_nt: TGTGCCAGCAGCGAAACCCCCGGGACTCTCAAGGATGAGCAGTTCTTC

cdr3_length: 14
v_call: TRBV6-6
clone_size: .
j_call: TRBJ2-7
d_call: TRBD2
cdr3_aa: CASRALAGGLEQYF
cdr3_nt: TGTGCCAGCAGGGCACTAGCGGGAGGGCTCGAGCAGTACTTC

cdr3_length: 17
v_call: TRBV7-2
clone_size: .
j_call: TRBJ1-5
d_call: .
cdr3_aa: CASSPEVSPGGTQPQHF
cdr3_nt: TGTGCCAGCAGCCCTGAGGTGTCGCCCGGCGGGACTCAGCCCCAGCATTTT

cdr3_length: 15
v_call: TRBV9
clone_size: few
j_call: TRBJ1-5
d_call: TRBD1
cdr3_aa: CASSVTGASNQPQHF
cdr3_nt: TGTGCCAGCAGCGTCACAGGGGCGAGCAATCAGCCCCAGCATTTT

cdr3_length: 12
v_call: TRBV12-3/TRBV12-4
clone_size: .
j_call: TRBJ2-2
d_call: .
cdr3_aa: CASSRDPGELFF
cdr3_nt: TGTGCCAGCAGTCGGGACCCCGGGGAGCTGTTTTTT

cdr3_length: 14
v_call: TRBV24-1
clone_size: .
j_call: TRBJ2-7
d_call: .
cdr3_aa: CATRKDGLSYEQYF
cdr3_nt: TGTGCCACCAGGAAGGACGGGCTCTCCTACGAGCAGTACTTC

cdr3_length: 12
v_call: TRBV29-1
clone_size: .
j_call: TRBJ1-2
d_call: .
cdr3_aa: CTCTTGNYGYTF
cdr3_nt: TGCACGTGCACTACAGGAAACTATGGCTACACCTTC

cdr3_length: 15
v_call: TRBV4-1
clone_size: .
j_call: TRBJ1-1
d_call: .
cdr3_aa: CVSSQGHGLNTEAFF
cdr3_nt: TGCGTCAGCAGCCAAGGGCACGGACTGAACACTGAAGCTTTCTTT

cdr3_length: 15
v_call: TRBV7-2
clone_size: .
j_call: TRBJ2-5
d_call: TRBD2
cdr3_aa: CASRNSGTSGETQYF
cdr3_nt: TGTGCCAGCAGAAATTCCGGGACTAGCGGAGAGACCCAGTACTTC

cdr3_length: 14
v_call: TRBV7-2
clone_size: many
j_call: TRBJ2-1
d_call: .
cdr3_aa: CASSYQSSYNEQFF
cdr3_nt: TGTGCCAGCAGCTATCAGAGCTCCTACAATGAGCAGTTCTTC

cdr3_length: 14
v_call: TRBV13
clone_size: few
j_call: TRBJ2-2
d_call: .
cdr3_aa: CASSSDGLGGELFF
cdr3_nt: TGTGCCAGCAGCTCTGATGGACTGGGCGGGGAGCTGTTTTTT

cdr3_length: 13
v_call: TRBV10-3
clone_size: .
j_call: TRBJ2-7
d_call: .
cdr3_aa: CAIGTGSSYEQYF
cdr3_nt: TGTGCCATTGGGACGGGAAGCTCCTACGAGCAGTACTTC

cdr3_length: 15
v_call: TRBV29-1
clone_size: .
j_call: TRBJ2-7
d_call: TRBD1
cdr3_aa: CSAPRTTGWTYEQYF
cdr3_nt: TGCAGCGCTCCTAGGACGACAGGGTGGACCTACGAGCAGTACTTC

cdr3_length: 12
v_call: TRBV25-1
clone_size: few
j_call: TRBJ1-1
d_call: TRBD1
cdr3_aa: CASRQGNTEAFF
cdr3_nt: TGTGCCAGCCGACAGGGGAACACTGAAGCTTTCTTT

cdr3_length: 12
v_call: TRBV20-1
clone_size: few
j_call: TRBJ2-7
d_call: .
cdr3_aa: CSARSGLYEQYF
cdr3_nt: TGCAGTGCTAGATCTGGACTTTACGAGCAGTACTTC

cdr3_length: 14
v_call: TRBV7-2
clone_size: .
j_call: TRBJ2-7
d_call: .
cdr3_aa: CASSLVSASYEQYF
cdr3_nt: TGTGCCAGCAGCTTAGTTTCAGCCTCCTACGAGCAGTACTTC

cdr3_length: 13
v_call: TRBV12-3/TRBV12-4
clone_size: .
j_call: TRBJ2-3
d_call: TRBD1
cdr3_aa: CASSRDRVDTQYF
cdr3_nt: TGTGCCAGCAGTCGGGACAGGGTGGATACGCAGTATTTT

cdr3_length: 14
v_call: TRBV4-1
clone_size: .
j_call: TRBJ2-7
d_call: .
cdr3_aa: CASSQGWSSYEQYF
cdr3_nt: TGCGCCAGCAGCCAGGGGTGGAGCTCCTACGAGCAGTACTTC

cdr3_length: 14
v_call: TRBV14
clone_size: .
j_call: TRBJ2-1
d_call: .
cdr3_aa: CASSQAIAYNEQFF
cdr3_nt: TGTGCCAGCAGCCAAGCGATAGCCTACAATGAGCAGTTCTTC

cdr3_length: 16
v_call: TRBV7-9
clone_size: many
j_call: TRBJ2-6
d_call: .
cdr3_aa: CASSLAQGSGANVLTF
cdr3_nt: TGTGCCAGCAGCTTAGCGCAGGGCTCTGGGGCCAACGTCCTGACTTTC

cdr3_length: 14
v_call: TRBV29-1
clone_size: .
j_call: TRBJ2-2
d_call: .
cdr3_aa: CSVKGTENTGELFF
cdr3_nt: TGCAGCGTTAAGGGCACGGAAAACACCGGGGAGCTGTTTTTT

cdr3_length: 18
v_call: TRBV5-1
clone_size: once
j_call: TRBJ2-1
d_call: TRBD2
cdr3_aa: CASSPEVGGRNSYNEQFF
cdr3_nt: TGCGCCAGCAGCCCGGAGGTAGGCGGGAGAAATTCATACAATGAGCAGTTCTTC

cdr3_length: 13
v_call: TRBV3-1
clone_size: few
j_call: TRBJ2-1
d_call: .
cdr3_aa: CASSQDQGREQFF
cdr3_nt: TGTGCCAGCAGCCAAGATCAAGGTCGGGAGCAGTTCTTC

cdr3_length: 13
v_call: TRBV20-1
clone_size: .
j_call: TRBJ2-7
d_call: TRBD1
cdr3_aa: CSATWDRAYEQYF
cdr3_nt: TGCAGTGCTACCTGGGACAGAGCCTACGAGCAGTACTTC

cdr3_length: 14
v_call: TRBV29-1
clone_size: .
j_call: TRBJ1-1
d_call: TRBD1
cdr3_aa: CSVLQGAVYTEAFF
cdr3_nt: TGCAGCGTTCTACAGGGGGCCGTCTACACTGAAGCTTTCTTT

cdr3_length: 14
v_call: TRBV28
clone_size: .
j_call: TRBJ2-4
d_call: .
cdr3_aa: CASSGWGANNIQYF
cdr3_nt: TGTGCCAGCAGTGGATGGGGTGCCAACAACATTCAGTACTTC

cdr3_length: 16
v_call: TRBV4-1
clone_size: many
j_call: TRBJ2-1
d_call: TRBD2
cdr3_aa: CASSQLLAADYNEQFF
cdr3_nt: TGCGCCAGCAGCCAGTTACTAGCGGCTGACTACAATGAGCAGTTCTTC

cdr3_length: 17
v_call: TRBV6-2/TRBV6-3
clone_size: few
j_call: TRBJ2-3
d_call: .
cdr3_aa: CASSYGGVITWIDTQYF
cdr3_nt: TGTGCCAGCAGTTACGGCGGGGTCATTACGTGGATAGATACGCAGTATTTT

cdr3_length: 14
v_call: TRBV29-1
clone_size: few
j_call: TRBJ2-7
d_call: TRBD2
cdr3_aa: CSGVGLAGAHEQYF
cdr3_nt: TGCAGCGGGGTGGGACTAGCGGGAGCCCACGAGCAGTACTTC

cdr3_length: 17
v_call: TRBV7-6
clone_size: few
j_call: TRBJ2-7
d_call: TRBD2
cdr3_aa: CASSLAPSGGYSYEQYF
cdr3_nt: TGTGCCAGCAGCTTAGCGCCTAGCGGGGGGTACTCCTACGAGCAGTACTTC

cdr3_length: 15
v_call: TRBV20-1
clone_size: .
j_call: TRBJ2-1
d_call: TRBD2
cdr3_aa: CSARDYQRENNEQFF
cdr3_nt: TGCAGTGCTAGAGATTACCAGCGGGAGAACAATGAGCAGTTCTTC

cdr3_length: 14
v_call: TRBV7-9
clone_size: .
j_call: TRBJ2-7
d_call: .
cdr3_aa: CASSPAGISYEQYF
cdr3_nt: TGTGCCAGCAGCCCCGCCGGGATATCCTACGAGCAGTACTTC

cdr3_length: 16
v_call: TRBV5-1
clone_size: .
j_call: TRBJ2-7
d_call: TRBD2
cdr3_aa: CASSPATSGGLYEQYF
cdr3_nt: TGCGCCAGCAGCCCAGCGACTAGCGGGGGCCTCTACGAGCAGTACTTC

cdr3_length: 15
v_call: TRBV4-1
clone_size: few
j_call: TRBJ2-5
d_call: TRBD2
cdr3_aa: CASGPSSGSGETQYF
cdr3_nt: TGCGCCAGCGGCCCGTCTAGCGGGAGTGGAGAGACCCAGTACTTC

cdr3_length: 16
v_call: TRBV7-3
clone_size: few
j_call: TRBJ2-6
d_call: .
cdr3_aa: CASSLRWSSGANVLTF
cdr3_nt: TGTGCCAGCAGCTTAAGATGGAGCTCTGGGGCCAACGTCCTGACTTTC

cdr3_length: 14
v_call: TRBV20-1
clone_size: few
j_call: TRBJ2-4
d_call: .
cdr3_aa: CSARDSGSGDIQYF
cdr3_nt: TGCAGTGCTAGAGATTCAGGTTCGGGTGACATTCAGTACTTC

cdr3_length: 16
v_call: TRBV7-3
clone_size: .
j_call: TRBJ2-3
d_call: TRBD2
cdr3_aa: CASSLTLAGGTDTQYF
cdr3_nt: TGTGCCAGCAGCTTAACCCTAGCGGGGGGCACAGATACGCAGTATTTT

cdr3_length: 16
v_call: TRBV27
clone_size: few
j_call: TRBJ2-3
d_call: TRBD1
cdr3_aa: CASSLGQGVWRDTQYF
cdr3_nt: TGTGCCAGCAGTTTGGGGCAGGGGGTTTGGAGAGATACGCAGTATTTT

cdr3_length: 17
v_call: TRBV20-1
clone_size: .
j_call: TRBJ2-7
d_call: TRBD1
cdr3_aa: CSASSGTGALVLYEQYF
cdr3_nt: TGCAGTGCTAGCTCCGGGACAGGGGCCCTGGTCCTCTACGAGCAGTACTTC

cdr3_length: 14
v_call: TRBV7-2
clone_size: .
j_call: TRBJ2-5
d_call: TRBD1
cdr3_aa: CASSPRDRGPGQYF
cdr3_nt: TGTGCCAGCAGCCCCCGGGACAGGGGCCCTGGGCAGTACTTC

cdr3_length: 16
v_call: TRBV28
clone_size: once
j_call: TRBJ2-3
d_call: .
cdr3_aa: CASSSSSGTSTDTQYF
cdr3_nt: TGTGCCAGCAGCTCCTCCTCCGGGACGAGCACAGATACGCAGTATTTT

cdr3_length: 14
v_call: TRBV20-1
clone_size: .
j_call: TRBJ2-5
d_call: TRBD2
cdr3_aa: CSARDPTPGGTQYF
cdr3_nt: TGCAGTGCTAGAGATCCCACTCCGGGGGGGACCCAGTACTTC

cdr3_length: 13
v_call: TRBV7-3
clone_size: few
j_call: TRBJ2-7
d_call: .
cdr3_aa: CASSPFIGFEQYF
cdr3_nt: TGTGCCAGCAGCCCTTTCATAGGGTTCGAGCAGTACTTC

cdr3_length: 17
v_call: TRBV4-1
clone_size: .
j_call: TRBJ1-4
d_call: .
cdr3_aa: CASSRPRGREMDEKLFF
cdr3_nt: TGCGCCAGCAGCCGGCCTCGTGGAAGGGAAATGGATGAAAAACTGTTTTTT